A single sample gave rise to the 18 T cell receptor beta chains below, sequenced in a study of blood T cell repertoires in COVID-19. The assay was immunoSEQ multiplex PCR, and TCRdb's table has in-frame clones only and misses some. The data contain 55,000 to 75,000 clones, 84% of them singletons. The source material was peripheral blood. The receptors shown here come from a man aged 60 to 75 with COVID-19, enrolled during active disease.

The chain couples TRBV5-6 to TRBJ1-4; tentatively, D is TRBD1 (6 bases). V lost 2 bases and J lost 5, with 10 bases in between. The CDR3 is made up of 14 amino acids. Per the germline V gene, CDR1 is SGHDT and CDR2 is YYEEEE. The CDR3 sequence is CASSLTGNNEKLFF. In DNA form, the CDR3 reads TGTGCCAGCAGCTTAACAGGGAACAATGAAAAACTGTTTTTT. Full variable domain (outside the CDR3, taken from reference TRBV5-6 and TRBJ1-4): DAGVTQSPTHLIKTRGQQVTLRCSPKSGHDTVSWYQQALGQGPQFIFQYYEEEERQRGNFPDRFSGHQFPNYSSELNVNALLLGDSALYLCASSLTGNNEKLFFGSGTQLSVL.

CDR3 nucleotide sequence: TGTGCCAGCACTCGGGGGGGTAGCGGAGAGCAGTACTTC. Protein: CASTRGGSGEQYF. This rearrangement joins TRBV12-3 or TRBV12-4 to TRBJ2-7; 8 nucleotides align to TRBD2. Trimming at V came to 7 bases and at J to 7 bases, leaving 9 bases not matched to a gene. This CDR3 comprises 13 residues.

The chain links TRBV27 to TRBJ1-6, with TRBD1 matching over 10 bases. The V and J ends lost 5 bases and 10 bases, in that order; junction bases with no gene match: 11. The germline CDR1 and CDR2 sequences are MNHEY and SMNVEV (reference sequence). There are 16 residues in the CDR3. CDR3 protein: CASSPGTGAGLSPLHF. The CDR3, as DNA: TGTGCCAGCAGTCCCGGGACAGGGGCAGGTTTGTCACCCCTCCACTTT.

This chain connects TRBV7-9 to TRBJ2-1; D remains ambiguous. Germline V CDR1 and CDR2: SEHNR, FQNEAQ (reference sequence). The V gene lost 4 bases and the J gene lost 6 bases, with 16 bases spanning the gap. The CDR3 extends over 15 amino acids. CDR3 loop: CASSSTQNYRNEQFF. CDR3 bases: TGTGCCAGCAGCTCTACTCAAAACTATCGCAATGAGCAGTTCTTC.

The chain uses TRBV5-1 and TRBJ2-5; TRBD1 aligns across 12 bases. The germline V gene encodes CDR1 SGHRS and CDR2 YFSETQ. The CDR3 is 14 residues long. The V gene end was trimmed by 4 bases and the J gene end by 5 bases; junction bases not matched to a gene: 3. CDR3 sequence reads: CASSGTGGGETQYF. The CDR3 DNA sequence: TGCGCCAGCAGCGGGACAGGGGGCGGGGAGACCCAGTACTTC.

The chain uses TRBV3-1 (or the pseudogene TRBV3-2) and TRBJ2-3; TRBD1 agrees at 8 bases. CDR1 is LGHDT and CDR2 is YNNKEL in the germline V gene (reference sequence). The trim removed 0 bases at V and 5 bases at J, leaving 7 bases unmatched. This CDR3 has 16 amino acids. CDR3 sequence (DNA): TGTGCCAGCAGCCAAGATAGAAACAGGGGGGTAGATACGCAGTATTTT. Translated: CASSQDRNRGVDTQYF.

The V call is TRBV3-1 (or the pseudogene TRBV3-2), the J call TRBJ1-6; unclear D gene. The CDR3 has 14 amino acids. V lost 1 base, J lost 6 bases, and 7 bases lay in between. Per germline, CDR1 LGHDT and CDR2 YNNKEL (reference sequence). The CDR3 DNA sequence: TGTGCCAGCAGCCAAGCAGGTGGTAATTCACCCCTCCACTTT. Translation gives CASSQAGGNSPLHF.

This clone appeared once. The CDR3 DNA reads as TGTGCTAGTGCTCGGTCCGGGGTCTACAATGAGCAGTTCTTC. Translating gives CASARSGVYNEQFF. The chain recombines TRBV12-5 with TRBJ2-1; D might be TRBD2 (5 bases). Germline V gene sequence: CDR1 LGHNT, CDR2 FRNRAP. V dropped 7 bases and J dropped 3 bases, with 13 bases sitting between them. The CDR3 extends over 14 amino acids.

The chain carries TRBV3-1 (or the pseudogene TRBV3-2) and TRBJ2-7, with a tentative D call TRBD2 (6 bases). Trimming removed 1 base at V and 6 bases at J, with 16 bases between. Germline V gene sequence: CDR1 LGHDT, CDR2 YNNKEL (reference sequence). CDR3 length: 15 amino acids. As DNA, the CDR3 is TGTGCCAGCAGCCAAGTAGCGGCTTCTCAGGGCGAGCAGTACTTC. Protein: CASSQVAASQGEQYF.

This clone was detected only a few times. This chain connects TRBV5-1 to TRBJ1-4, with D possibly TRBD1 on 5 matching bases. The CDR3 consists of 16 residues. Germline assignment: CDR1 SGHRS and CDR2 YFSETQ. Trimming took 4 bases from V and 2 from J, leaving 15 bases between them. CDR3 coding DNA: TGCGCCAGCAGCGCTGGGGCGGACGGGACTAATGAAAAACTGTTTTTT. Protein: CASSAGADGTNEKLFF.

This chain uses TRBV20-1 with TRBJ1-4; 8 positions agree with TRBD1. Germline V gives CDR1 DFQATT, CDR2 SNEGSKA (reference sequence). Trimming took 3 bases from V and 10 from J; bases not matched to a gene: 7. This CDR3 is built from 13 residues. CDR3 DNA: TGCAGTGCTAGTGTCAGGGGGCTTGGAAAACTGTTTTTT. The encoded protein is CSASVRGLGKLFF.

The rearrangement uses TRBV5-1 and TRBJ1-1; 9 positions agree with TRBD1. Germline CDR1 reads SGHRS; CDR2 reads YFSETQ. CDR3 length equals 16 residues. V shed 5 bases, J shed 0 bases, and the junction held 8 bases outside the gene matches. Written as DNA, the CDR3 is TGCGCCAGCAGGCCTGGACAGGGGAAAATGAACACTGAAGCTTTCTTT. The encoded protein is CASRPGQGKMNTEAFF.

The chain links TRBV7-3 to TRBJ2-5; 9 bases are shared with TRBD2. In germline, CDR1 is SGHTA, CDR2 FQGTGA. This CDR3 region has 15 residues. V gave up 5 bases and J gave up 5 bases; unmatched junction bases: 9. The CDR3 DNA reads as TGTGCCAGCAGCCAGGTGGCGGGAGGGGTGGAGACCCAGTACTTC. This encodes CASSQVAGGVETQYF.

The chain is built from TRBV18 and TRBJ1-2; weak D call: TRBD1 (5 bases). The germline gives CDR1 KGHSH, CDR2 LQKENI. There are 12 residues in the CDR3. V was trimmed by 3 bases and J by 6 bases, leaving 8 bases between them. CDR3 DNA: TGTGCCAGCTCACCGGGGGAGGATGGCTACACCTTC. This gives the protein CASSPGEDGYTF.

V is TRBV24-1 and J is TRBJ2-2, with 13 bases aligning to TRBD2. The ends lost 4 bases at V and 5 bases at J; junction bases unmatched: 3. Per germline, CDR1 KGHDR and CDR2 SFDVKD. This CDR3 region has 16 residues. The CDR3 loop reads CATSDGLAGVTGELFF. DNA of the CDR3: TGTGCCACCAGTGACGGACTAGCGGGAGTTACCGGGGAGCTGTTTTTT.

V usage is TRBV7-9 and J usage is TRBJ2-3, with D tentatively TRBD1 (6 bases). The germline V gene encodes CDR1 SEHNR and CDR2 FQNEAQ (reference sequence). V lost 3 bases to trimming and J lost 0 bases, with 16 bases between them. The CDR3 extends over 17 amino acids. This chain's CDR3 is CASSFILHRVSTDTQYF. For the CDR3, the DNA is TGTGCCAGCAGCTTTATCCTCCACAGGGTTAGCACAGATACGCAGTATTTT.

The rearrangement uses TRBV10-3 and TRBJ1-5; no clear D gene. This CDR3 is built from 13 residues. The V end was cut by 2 bases, the J end by 4 bases, with 6 bases between. Germline loops: CDR1 ENHRY, CDR2 SYGVKD. CDR3 in DNA: TGTGCCATCAGTGAGGGAGGGAATCAGCCCCAGCATTTT. Protein sequence: CAISEGGNQPQHF.

The V gene is TRBV10-2, the J gene TRBJ1-1; TRBD1 is a possible D gene (6 bases). The CDR3 loop spans 15 amino acids. Germline assignment: CDR1 WSHSY and CDR2 SAAADI. Trimming removed 4 bases from V and 6 bases from J, with 18 bases in between. The CDR3 loop is CASSGERGLGAEAFF. Here the CDR3 DNA reads TGCGCCAGCAGTGGTGAGCGGGGGCTGGGCGCTGAAGCTTTCTTT.